What follows is one TCR beta chain and its context. This sample also contains other DNA sequences that code for the same CDR3. V was cut by 3 bases and J by 2 bases, with 4 bases left in between. Germline V gene sequence: CDR1 GTSNPN, CDR2 SVGIG (reference sequence). The CDR3 runs to 11 residues. This sample is part of a study of CD8+ T cells in alopecia areata. Reverse transcription of extracted RNA yielded cDNA, which provided the sequencing template. Assay: immunoSEQ multiplex PCR; the TCRdb copy retains only in-frame clones and omits some. The sample consists of about 210,000 clones, about three fifths of them appearing once. Treatment meaning: oral pan-JAK inhibitor, 5-10 mg twice daily. Lesional scalp tissue (obtained by punch biopsy) and peripheral blood were collected from alopecia areata patients.

This chain joins TRBV30 and TRBJ2-5; D is unclear. The sample consisted of CD4+ T cells sorted from blood, taken at week 4, from a patient treated with tofacitinib. The source is a human donor with alopecia areata. The CDR3 nucleotides are TGTGCCTGGAGCGGGCAAGAGACCCAGTACTTC. It codes for CAWSGQETQYF.